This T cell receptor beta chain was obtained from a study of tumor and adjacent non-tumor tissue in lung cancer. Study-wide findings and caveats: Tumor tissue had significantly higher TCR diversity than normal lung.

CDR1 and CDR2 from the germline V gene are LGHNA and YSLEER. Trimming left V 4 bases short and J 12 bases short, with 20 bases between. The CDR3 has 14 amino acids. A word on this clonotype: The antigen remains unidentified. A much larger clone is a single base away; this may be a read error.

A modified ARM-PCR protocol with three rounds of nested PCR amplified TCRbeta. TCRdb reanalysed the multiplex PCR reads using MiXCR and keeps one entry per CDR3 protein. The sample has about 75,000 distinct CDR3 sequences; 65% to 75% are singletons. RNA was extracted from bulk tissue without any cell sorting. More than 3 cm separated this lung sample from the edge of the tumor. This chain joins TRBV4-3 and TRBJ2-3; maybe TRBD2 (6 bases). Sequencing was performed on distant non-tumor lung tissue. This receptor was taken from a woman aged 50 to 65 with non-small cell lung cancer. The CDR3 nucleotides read TGCGCCAGCAGCCTCTTAGGAGCCGGCGGGGTTCAGTATTTT. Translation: CASSLLGAGGVQYF.